This record looks at one TCR beta chain sequence and its context. It has no known antigen specificity. No much larger clonotype is one base removed from it; base qualities were not supplied. These data originate in a study of CD8 T cells in Susac syndrome (dated by TCRdb to the late 2010s). For context, the study as a whole: Among the sequenced Susac syndrome patients, over five had clinically active disease and roughly 8 were in clinical remission. Susac syndrome patients were therapy-naive, on corticosteroids (some also receiving IVIg), or on IVIg alone at blood withdrawal. The study used repertoire sequencing to test whether antigen drove CD8+ T cell activation and differentiation in Susac syndrome. The study compared CD8+ T cell repertoire clonality among 12 healthy donors, 14 Susac syndrome patients and fewer than 19 multiple sclerosis patients.

In the germline V gene (reference sequence), CDR1 corresponds to DFQATT and CDR2 to SNEGSKA. Taken from cysteine to phenylalanine, the CDR3 has 13 residues. Of the read, only the CDR3 DNA is kept; its 39 bases are in frame from base 1. The junction shows trimming of 1 base on V and 3 bases on J, plus 7 bases between the germline ends. High-throughput TCR beta sequencing profiled peripheral blood CD8+ and CD4+ T cells from healthy donors, Susac syndrome patients and multiple sclerosis patients. The Susac syndrome patients fulfilled recently defined diagnostic criteria for definite or probable disease. Bulk CD8+ and CD4+ T cells were purified by magnetic negative isolation, whereas CD8+ TEMRA cells were enriched by FACS. Blood was drawn into EDTA tubes, processed within 24 hours, and PBMCs were isolated by density gradient centrifugation. PBMCs intended for TCR sequencing were cryopreserved in liquid nitrogen and were subsequently thawed in a 37 degrees C water bath. Purity of sorted or isolated CD4+, CD8+ and CD8+ TEMRA cells was at least 90%.

General findings and caveats noted by the study authors: CD8+ repertoires in Susac syndrome showed clonal expansion, which was highest in CD8+ TEMRA cells and was greater in clinically active patients than in remitting patients. The number of individuals in the TCR sequencing and HLA analysis was acknowledged as relatively small. In the total CD8+ and CD8+ TEMRA repertoires, sixteen and five Susac-specific public clones, respectively, were identified.

RNA was extracted using the RNeasy kit, and roughly 0.5 to 1 microgram was reverse transcribed with random hexamers. TCR beta CDR3 regions were amplified with the immunoSEQ multiplex PCR assay covering 54 Vbeta and 13 Jbeta segments. Bias from PCR amplification was corrected by using a synthetic template baseline for primer optimization and for computational correction. From the authors' description of their analysis: Only productive sequences were kept, with reads annotated to V, D and J genes according to IMGT and analyzed in immunoSEQ Analyzer. Clonality was calculated as one minus the Shannon entropy normalized by log2 of the number of productive unique sequences. For each patient and control, public and private clones were evaluated within the 100 most prevalent clones. Clones were defined as Susac-specific when absent from the healthy and MS cohorts, from about 1,100 published viral clones and from other ImmuneACCESS disease sequences. TCRdb handled the public reads itself, with Q25 trimming in fastp and clone calling in MiXCR, and kept productive beta chains. Every entry covers one CDR3 protein and lists the most common genes and DNA from its rows. TCRdb, not the original authors, processed these V and J calls. Within this sample are nearly 110,000 distinct CDR3 sequences, with roughly 95% of them counted one time only. The ten largest clones add up to roughly 0.38% of the sample.

The sample taken for sequencing was CD8+ T cells from PBMCs. The receptor was isolated from a human donor with Susac syndrome. The rearrangement joined TRBV20-1 to TRBJ2-1, and possibly TRBD2, on 6 matching bases. CDR3 loop: CSARAGDYNEQFF. The sequenced DNA is TGCAGTGCTAGAGCGGGGGACTACAATGAGCAGTTCTTC.